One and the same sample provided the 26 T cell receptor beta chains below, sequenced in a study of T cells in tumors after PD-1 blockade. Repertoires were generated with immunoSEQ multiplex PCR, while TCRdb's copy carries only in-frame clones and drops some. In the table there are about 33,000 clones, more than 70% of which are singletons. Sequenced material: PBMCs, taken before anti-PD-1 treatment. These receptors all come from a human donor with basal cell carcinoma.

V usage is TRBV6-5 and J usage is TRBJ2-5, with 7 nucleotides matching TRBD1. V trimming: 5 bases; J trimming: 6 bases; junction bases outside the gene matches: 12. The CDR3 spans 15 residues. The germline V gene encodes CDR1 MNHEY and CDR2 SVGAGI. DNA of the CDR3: TGTGCCAGCAGTCCACCTGGACAGGAAAAAAAGACCCAGTACTTC. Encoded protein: CASSPPGQEKKTQYF.

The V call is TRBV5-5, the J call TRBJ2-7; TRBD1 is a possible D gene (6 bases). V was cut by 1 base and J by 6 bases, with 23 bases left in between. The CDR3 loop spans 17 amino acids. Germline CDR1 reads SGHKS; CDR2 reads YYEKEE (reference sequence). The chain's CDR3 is CASSLRYSRDNIAEQYF. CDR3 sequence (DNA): TGTGCCAGCAGCTTGCGGTACAGCCGGGACAACATAGCCGAGCAGTACTTC.

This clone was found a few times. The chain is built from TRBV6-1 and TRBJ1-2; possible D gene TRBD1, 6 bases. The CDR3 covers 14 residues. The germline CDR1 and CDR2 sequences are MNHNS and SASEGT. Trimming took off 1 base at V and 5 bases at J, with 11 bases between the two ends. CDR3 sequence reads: CASSEVGGQYGYTF. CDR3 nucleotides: TGTGCCAGCAGTGAAGTGGGTGGACAGTATGGCTACACCTTC.

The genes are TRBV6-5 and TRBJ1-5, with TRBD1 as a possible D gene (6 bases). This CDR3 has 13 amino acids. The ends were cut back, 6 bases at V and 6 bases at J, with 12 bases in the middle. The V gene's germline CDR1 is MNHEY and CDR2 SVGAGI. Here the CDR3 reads CASSIGGGQPQHF. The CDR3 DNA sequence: TGTGCCAGCAGCATAGGGGGGGGTCAGCCCCAGCATTTT.

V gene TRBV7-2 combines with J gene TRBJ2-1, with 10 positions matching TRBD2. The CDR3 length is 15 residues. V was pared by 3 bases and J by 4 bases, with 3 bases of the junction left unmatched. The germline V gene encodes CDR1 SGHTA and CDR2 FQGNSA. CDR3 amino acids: CASSFPSGGYNEQFF. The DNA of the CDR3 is TGTGCCAGCAGCTTTCCTAGCGGGGGATACAATGAGCAGTTCTTC.

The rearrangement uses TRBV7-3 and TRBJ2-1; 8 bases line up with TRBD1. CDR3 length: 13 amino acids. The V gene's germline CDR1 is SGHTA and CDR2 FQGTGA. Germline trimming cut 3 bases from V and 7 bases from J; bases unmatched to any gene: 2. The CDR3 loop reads CASSFGQGNEQFF. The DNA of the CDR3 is TGTGCCAGCAGCTTCGGACAGGGAAATGAGCAGTTCTTC.

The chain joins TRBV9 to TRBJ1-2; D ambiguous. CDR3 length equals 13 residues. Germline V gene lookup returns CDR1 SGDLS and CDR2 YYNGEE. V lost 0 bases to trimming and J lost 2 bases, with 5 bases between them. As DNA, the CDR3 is TGTGCCAGCAGCGTAGGCACGAACTATGGCTACACCTTC. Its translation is CASSVGTNYGYTF.

CDR3 region: CAWSVGGRAGYEQYF. The DNA for the CDR3 is TGTGCCTGGAGTGTAGGCGGGAGGGCCGGCTACGAGCAGTACTTC. The rearrangement uses TRBV30 and TRBJ2-7, with 9 bases lining up with TRBD2. The CDR3 has 15 amino acids. The germline CDR1 and CDR2 sequences are GTSNPN and SVGIG (reference sequence). With 0 bases clipped from V and 3 bases from J, the junction kept 6 bases outside the gene matches. Full variable domain (rest looked up from reference TRBV30 and TRBJ2-7): SQTIHQWPATLVQPVGSPLSLECTVEGTSNPNLYWYRQAAGRGLQLLFYSVGIGQISSEVPQNLSASRPQDRQFILSSKKLLLSDSGFYLCAWSVGGRAGYEQYFGPGTRLTVT.

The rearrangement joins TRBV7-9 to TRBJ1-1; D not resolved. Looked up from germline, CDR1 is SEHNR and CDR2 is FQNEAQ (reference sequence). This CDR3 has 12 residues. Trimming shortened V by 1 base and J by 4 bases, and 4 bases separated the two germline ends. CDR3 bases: TGTGCCAGCAGCTTAGTCCCCACTGAAGCTTTCTTT. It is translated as CASSLVPTEAFF.

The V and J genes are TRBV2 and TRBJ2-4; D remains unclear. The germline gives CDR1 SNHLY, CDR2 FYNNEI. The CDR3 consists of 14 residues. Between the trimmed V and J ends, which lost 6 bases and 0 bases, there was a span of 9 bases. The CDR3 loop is CASRPRLAKNIQYF. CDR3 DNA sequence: TGTGCCAGCAGACCACGACTAGCCAAAAACATTCAGTACTTC.

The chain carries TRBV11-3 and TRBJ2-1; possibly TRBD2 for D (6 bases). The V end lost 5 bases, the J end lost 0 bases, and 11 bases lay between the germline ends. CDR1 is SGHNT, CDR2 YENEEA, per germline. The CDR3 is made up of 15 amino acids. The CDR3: CASSRGDSSYNEQFF. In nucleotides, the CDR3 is TGTGCCAGCAGCCGCGGGGATAGCTCCTACAATGAGCAGTTCTTC.

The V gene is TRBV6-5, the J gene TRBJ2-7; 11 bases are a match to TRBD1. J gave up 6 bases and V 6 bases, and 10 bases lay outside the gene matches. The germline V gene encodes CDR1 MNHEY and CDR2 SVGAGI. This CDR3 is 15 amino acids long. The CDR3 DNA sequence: TGTGCCAGCAGCGATTCGGGACAGGGGGTATTCGAGCAGTACTTC. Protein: CASSDSGQGVFEQYF.

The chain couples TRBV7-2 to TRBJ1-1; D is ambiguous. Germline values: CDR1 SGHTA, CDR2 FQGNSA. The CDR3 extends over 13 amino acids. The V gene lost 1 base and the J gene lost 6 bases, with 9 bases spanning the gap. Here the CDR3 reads CASSLVPGPEAFF. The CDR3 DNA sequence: TGTGCCAGCAGCTTAGTTCCCGGACCTGAAGCTTTCTTT.

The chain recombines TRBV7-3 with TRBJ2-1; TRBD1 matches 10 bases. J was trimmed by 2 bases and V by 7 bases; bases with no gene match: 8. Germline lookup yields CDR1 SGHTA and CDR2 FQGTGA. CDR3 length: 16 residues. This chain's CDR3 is CASTMTGGVAYNEQFF. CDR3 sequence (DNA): TGTGCCAGCACTATGACAGGGGGCGTCGCCTACAATGAGCAGTTCTTC.

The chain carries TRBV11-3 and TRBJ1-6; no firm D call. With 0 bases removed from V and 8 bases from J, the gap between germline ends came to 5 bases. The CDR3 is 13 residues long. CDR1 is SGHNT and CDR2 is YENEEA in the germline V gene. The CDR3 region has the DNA TGTGCCAGCAGCTTAGAAACCGATTCACCCCTCCACTTT. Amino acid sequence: CASSLETDSPLHF.

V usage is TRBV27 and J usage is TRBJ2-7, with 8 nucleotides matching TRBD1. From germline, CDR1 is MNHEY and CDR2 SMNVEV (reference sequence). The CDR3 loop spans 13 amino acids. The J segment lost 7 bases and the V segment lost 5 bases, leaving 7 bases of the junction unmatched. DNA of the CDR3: TGTGCCAGCAGTACCGGACAGGGTTGGGAGCAGTACTTC. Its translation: CASSTGQGWEQYF.

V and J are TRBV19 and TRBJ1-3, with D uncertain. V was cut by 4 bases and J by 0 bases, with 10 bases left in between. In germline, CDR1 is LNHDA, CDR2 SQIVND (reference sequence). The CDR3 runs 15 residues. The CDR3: CASSKGGSSGNTIYF. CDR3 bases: TGTGCCAGTAGTAAGGGAGGAAGCTCTGGAAACACCATATATTTT.

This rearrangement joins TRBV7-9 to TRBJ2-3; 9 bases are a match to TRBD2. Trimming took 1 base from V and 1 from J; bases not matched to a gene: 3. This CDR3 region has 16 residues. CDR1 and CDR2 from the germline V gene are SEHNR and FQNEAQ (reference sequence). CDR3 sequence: CASSLVSGSGTDTQYF. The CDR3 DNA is TGTGCCAGCAGCTTAGTTAGCGGGAGCGGCACAGATACGCAGTATTTT.

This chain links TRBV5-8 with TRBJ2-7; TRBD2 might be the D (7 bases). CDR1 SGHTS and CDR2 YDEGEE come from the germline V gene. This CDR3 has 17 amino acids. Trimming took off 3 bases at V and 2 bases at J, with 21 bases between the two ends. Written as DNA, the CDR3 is TGTGCCAGCAGCTCTCCAGAGGGGGGGGCACTAACCTACGAGCAGTACTTC. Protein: CASSSPEGGALTYEQYF.

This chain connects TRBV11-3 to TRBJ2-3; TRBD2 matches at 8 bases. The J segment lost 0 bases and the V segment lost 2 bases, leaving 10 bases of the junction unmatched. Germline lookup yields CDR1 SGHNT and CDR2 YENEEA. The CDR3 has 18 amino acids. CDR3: CASSLRGRRGGSTDTQYF. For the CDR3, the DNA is TGTGCCAGCAGCTTAAGAGGAAGACGGGGGGGTAGCACAGATACGCAGTATTTT.

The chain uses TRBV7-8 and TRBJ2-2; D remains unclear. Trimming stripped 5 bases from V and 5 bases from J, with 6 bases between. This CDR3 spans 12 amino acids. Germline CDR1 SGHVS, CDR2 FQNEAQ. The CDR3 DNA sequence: TGTGCCAGCAGCCCCTCTACCGGGGAGCTGTTTTTT. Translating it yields CASSPSTGELFF.

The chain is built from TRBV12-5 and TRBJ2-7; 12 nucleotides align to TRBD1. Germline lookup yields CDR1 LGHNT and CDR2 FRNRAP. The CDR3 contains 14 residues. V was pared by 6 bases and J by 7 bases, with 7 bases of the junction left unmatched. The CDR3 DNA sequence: TGTGCTAGTGGCCCGGGACAGGGGGCGCGAGAGCAGTACTTC. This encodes CASGPGQGAREQYF.

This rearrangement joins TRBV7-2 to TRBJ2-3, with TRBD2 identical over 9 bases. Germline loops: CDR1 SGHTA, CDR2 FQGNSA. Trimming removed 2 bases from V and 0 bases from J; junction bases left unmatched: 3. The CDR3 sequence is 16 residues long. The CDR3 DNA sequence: TGTGCCAGCAGCTTAAGGCTAGCGGGAAGCACAGATACGCAGTATTTT. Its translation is CASSLRLAGSTDTQYF.

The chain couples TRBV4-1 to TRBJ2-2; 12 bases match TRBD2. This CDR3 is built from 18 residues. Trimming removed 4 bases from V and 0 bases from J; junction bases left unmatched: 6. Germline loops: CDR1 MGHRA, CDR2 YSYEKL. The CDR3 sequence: CASSRGLAGTANTGELFF. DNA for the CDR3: TGCGCCAGCAGCCGCGGACTAGCGGGGACCGCGAACACCGGGGAGCTGTTTTTT.

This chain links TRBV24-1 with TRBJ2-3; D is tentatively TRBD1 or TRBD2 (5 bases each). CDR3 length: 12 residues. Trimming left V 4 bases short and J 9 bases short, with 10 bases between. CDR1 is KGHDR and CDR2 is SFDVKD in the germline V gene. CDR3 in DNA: TGTGCCACCAGTGACCCGGGGCGAACGCAGTATTTT. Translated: CATSDPGRTQYF.

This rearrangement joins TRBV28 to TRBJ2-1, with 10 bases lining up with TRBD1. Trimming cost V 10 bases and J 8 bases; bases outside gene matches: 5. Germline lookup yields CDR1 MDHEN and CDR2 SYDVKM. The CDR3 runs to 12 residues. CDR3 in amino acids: CATWTGGYEQFF. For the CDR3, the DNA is TGTGCCACCTGGACAGGGGGTTATGAGCAGTTCTTC.